The TCR beta chain described here comes from a study of cytomegalovirus exposure and HLA in healthy donors. Overall study findings and caveats: In vitro assays verified that a few CMV-associated chains recognized CMV antigens specifically.

As concerns this clone: Its matching antigen is unknown.

Unmatched junction bases numbered 7, after V lost 0 bases and J lost 6 bases. The CDR3 is 16 residues long. Germline lookup yields CDR1 SGDLS and CDR2 YYNGEE. The assay was immunoSEQ multiplex PCR, and TCRdb's table has in-frame clones only and misses some. The sample carries approximately 56,000 clones, around 94% recorded once. What was sequenced was PBMCs. The TCR originated in a man aged 18 to 35 in good health and CMV-seronegative. This chain connects TRBV9 to TRBJ2-1, with 9 bases lining up with TRBD2. This CDR3 is CASSVDPAGGLNEQFF. The CDR3, as DNA: TGTGCCAGCAGCGTAGACCCAGCGGGAGGACTCAATGAGCAGTTCTTC. Full variable domain (remainder filled in from reference TRBV9 and TRBJ2-1): DSGVTQTPKHLITATGQRVTLRCSPRSGDLSVYWYQQSLDQGLQFLIQYYNGEERAKGNILERFSAQQFPDLHSELNLSSLELGDSALYFCASSVDPAGGLNEQFFGPGTRLTVL.